Listed here are 15 T cell receptor beta chains from one sample, sequenced in a study of human T cells and chemical hapten exposure. Specified time point: patch test 2, 6 weeks after DPC sensitization. Treatment described: therapeutic diphenylcyclopropenone sensitization with weekly scalp DPC. A single record per CDR3 protein comes from TCRdb applying MiXCR to the RACE reads. The data show 100,000 or so distinct CDR3 sequences, approximately 11% seen once. The sequencing here drew on whole blood, taken in connection with sensitization to the hapten diphenylcyclopropenone (DPC). The source is a man in his forties or fifties with alopecia areata. Some clones in this sample may be carry-over from other donors' samples.

The chain joins TRBV27 to TRBJ2-3, with D maybe TRBD2 (6 bases). V gave up 2 bases and J gave up 1 base, with 13 bases separating them. Germline V gives CDR1 MNHEY, CDR2 SMNVEV (reference sequence). CDR3 size: 16 residues. The CDR3 DNA is TGTGCCAGCAGTTTAGGGCTAGCGCCTCGCACAGATACGCAGTATTTT. Its translation: CASSLGLAPRTDTQYF.

This clonotype was seen ten or more times. The chain uses TRBV20-1 and TRBJ2-7; 8 bases agree with TRBD2. The length of the CDR3 is 14 residues. Trimming cost V 8 bases and J 6 bases; bases outside gene matches: 15. Germline V lookup: CDR1 DFQATT, CDR2 SNEGSKA (reference sequence). The CDR3 loop is CSYRGKVAGSEQYF. For the CDR3, the DNA is TGCAGTTATAGGGGGAAAGTAGCGGGGTCCGAGCAGTACTTC.

J is TRBJ2-2 and V is TRBV7-2; perhaps TRBD2 as D (6 bases). CDR3 length equals 16 residues. Trimming cost V 5 bases and J 7 bases, with 20 bases left between them. Germline V gene sequence: CDR1 SGHTA, CDR2 FQGNSA. Written as DNA, the CDR3 is TGTGCCAGCAGCCCTGACCCGGTTAGCGGTCACGGGGAGCTGTTTTTT. The encoded protein is CASSPDPVSGHGELFF.

On this clonotype itself: At one end, the junction sequence differs from germline, possibly due to a read error. V gene TRBV7-7 combines with J gene TRBJ2-5; D is tentatively TRBD1 or TRBD2 (5 bases each). The CDR3 sequence is 17 residues long. CDR1 is SSHAT and CDR2 is FNYEAQ in the germline V gene (reference sequence). In DNA, the CDR3 is TGTGCTAGCAGCTTAGGAATTAGGGCCAGGGAGAGCGAGACCCAGTACTTC. Translated: CASSLGIRARESETQYF.

CDR3 sequence (DNA): TGCAGCGTTGAGATAAATGGGATCAGTGACGGGCAGTACTTC. This sequence encodes CSVEINGISDGQYF. The chain carries TRBV29-1 and TRBJ2-7; D is unclear. Trimming removed 3 bases at V and 9 bases at J, with 21 bases between. CDR1 and CDR2 from the germline V gene are SQVTM and ANQGSEA. The CDR3 is made up of 14 amino acids.

This clonotype was picked up a small number of times. The chain has TRBV29-1 and TRBJ2-3; possibly TRBD1 or TRBD2 for D (5 bases each). In germline, CDR1 is SQVTM, CDR2 ANQGSEA. The CDR3 has 16 amino acids. The ends were cut back, 7 bases at V and 2 bases at J, with 22 bases in the middle. CDR3 in amino acids: CSASAGRDLYTDTQYF. CDR3 coding DNA: TGCAGCGCTTCGGCGGGCAGGGACCTATACACAGATACGCAGTATTTT.

This clonotype was recorded many times. This rearrangement joins TRBV12-3 or TRBV12-4 to TRBJ2-3; D possibly matches TRBD1 or TRBD2 (5 bases each). CDR3 length: 13 residues. The chain's CDR3 is CGSGTGPTDTQYF. The CDR3 coding sequence is TGTGGATCCGGTACGGGACCCACAGATACGCAGTATTTT.

This clonotype was picked up a small number of times. This chain uses TRBV27 with TRBJ1-4; D call uncertain. The CDR3 is made up of 15 amino acids. Germline lookup yields CDR1 MNHEY and CDR2 SMNVEV (reference sequence). Trimming removed 2 bases at V and 0 bases at J, with 7 bases between. CDR3 region: CASSLSRSTNEKLFF. The DNA of the CDR3 is TGTGCCAGCAGTTTAAGTCGGTCAACTAATGAAAAACTGTTTTTT. The whole variable domain, remainder taken from reference TRBV27 and TRBJ1-4, is EAQVTQNPRYLITVTGKKLTVTCSQNMNHEYMSWYRQDPGLGLRQIYYSMNVEVTDKGDVPEGYKVSRKEKRNFPLILESPSPNQTSLYFCASSLSRSTNEKLFFGSGTQLSVL.

This clonotype was observed at least ten times. The V call is TRBV5-1, the J call TRBJ1-1; the D is unclear. The CDR3 length is 16 residues. The germline gives CDR1 SGHRS, CDR2 YFSETQ. Trimming cost V 5 bases and J 5 bases, with 22 bases left between them. For the CDR3, the DNA is TGCGCCAGCAGACCCAATACTAGGGTAACGGGAACTGAAGCTTTCTTT. Translating it yields CASRPNTRVTGTEAFF.

This sequence joins TRBV28 and TRBJ1-2; D unclear. Trimming shortened V by 10 bases and J by 7 bases, and 10 bases separated the two germline ends. Germline loops: CDR1 MDHEN, CDR2 SYDVKM. This CDR3 has 10 residues. The CDR3 bases are TGTGCCACCGGTTCCAGTGGCTACACCTTC. Translated, it gives CATGSSGYTF.

This clonotype was detected only a few times. The chain links TRBV10-3 to TRBJ2-3; maybe TRBD2 (5 bases). The CDR3 totals 14 residues. CDR1 and CDR2 (germline): ENHRY, SYGVKD. Between the trimmed V and J ends, which lost 7 bases and 2 bases, there was a span of 13 bases. The CDR3 nucleotides are TGTGCCATCATTTACGGGGTCCACACAGATACGCAGTATTTT. Translating it yields CAIIYGVHTDTQYF.

The rearrangement joins TRBV6-1 to TRBJ1-1; D is undetermined. Germline assignment: CDR1 MNHNS and CDR2 SASEGT. The ends were cut back, 7 bases at V and 0 bases at J, with 9 bases in the middle. The length of the CDR3 is 13 residues. This CDR3 reads CASIIALNTEAFF. The CDR3 DNA reads as TGTGCCAGCATTATAGCCCTGAACACTGAAGCTTTCTTT.

This clonotype was seen more than once but under ten times. This sequence joins TRBV4-1 and TRBJ2-3, with 8 bases that match TRBD2. The CDR3 loop spans 16 amino acids. CDR1 is MGHRA and CDR2 is YSYEKL in the germline V gene. Unmatched junction bases numbered 6, after V lost 0 bases and J lost 4 bases. The CDR3 is CASSQERLAGPDTQYF. The CDR3 DNA reads as TGCGCCAGCAGCCAAGAGAGGCTAGCGGGCCCAGATACGCAGTATTTT.

This clonotype has a handful of counts. The chain uses TRBV28 and TRBJ2-7; D unclear. Germline CDR1 and CDR2: MDHEN and SYDVKM. The CDR3 extends over 12 amino acids. Trimming took off 6 bases at V and 0 bases at J, with 6 bases between the two ends. CDR3 nucleotide sequence: TGTGCCAGCAGAAGGAACTCCTACGAGCAGTACTTC. Encoded protein: CASRRNSYEQYF.

This clonotype was seen at least ten times. The J gene is TRBJ2-1, the V gene TRBV7-2, with 12 bases aligning to TRBD2. V lost 3 bases and J lost 8; bases outside the gene matches: 5. Per the germline V gene, CDR1 is SGHTA and CDR2 is FQGNSA. The CDR3 has 15 residues. CDR3 sequence: CASSFLAGGQDEQFF. In DNA form, the CDR3 reads TGTGCCAGCAGCTTTCTAGCGGGAGGGCAGGATGAGCAGTTCTTC.